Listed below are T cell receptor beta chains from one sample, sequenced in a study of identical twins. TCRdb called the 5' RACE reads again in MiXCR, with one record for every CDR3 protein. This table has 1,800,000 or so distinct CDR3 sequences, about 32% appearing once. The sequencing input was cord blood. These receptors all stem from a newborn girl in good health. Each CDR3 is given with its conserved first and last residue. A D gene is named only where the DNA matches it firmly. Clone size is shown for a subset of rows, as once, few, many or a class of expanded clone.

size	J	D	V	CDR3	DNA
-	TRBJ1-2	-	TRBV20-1	CSASPGMPGYFYGYTF	TGCAGTGCTTCCCCCGGTATGCCTGGCTATTTCTATGGCTACACCTTC
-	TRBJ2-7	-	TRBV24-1	CATSDLGRVRREQYF	TGTGCCACCAGTGATTTGGGCAGAGTCCGTCGCGAGCAGTACTTC
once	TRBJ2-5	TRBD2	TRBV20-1	CNARDGTSAQETQYF	TGCAATGCTAGAGATGGGACTAGCGCTCAAGAGACCCAGTACTTC
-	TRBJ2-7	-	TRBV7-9	CASSLSRLEPNNEQYF	TGTGCCAGCAGCTTAAGTAGACTGGAGCCCAACAATGAGCAGTACTTC
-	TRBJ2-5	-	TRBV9	CASSVASSVLETQYF	TGTGCCAGCAGCGTCGCGTCTAGCGTTTTGGAGACCCAGTACTTC
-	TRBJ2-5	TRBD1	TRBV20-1	CSAATTGQFIDEQYF	TGCAGTGCTGCGACAACGGGACAGTTTATCGATGAGCAGTACTTC
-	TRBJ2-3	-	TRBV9	CASSPGTDSDTQYF	TGTGCCAGCAGCCCCGGGACCGATTCAGATACGCAGTATTTT
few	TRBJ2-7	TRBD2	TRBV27	CASSLSGTSAYYEQYF	TGTGCCAGCAGTTTAAGCGGGACTAGCGCTTATTACGAGCAGTACTTC
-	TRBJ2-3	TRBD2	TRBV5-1	CASSLARFFEGLPSTDTQYF	TGCGCCAGCAGCTTGGCGAGGTTCTTTGAGGGACTACCAAGCACAGATACGCAGTATTTT
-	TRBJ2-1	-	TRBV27	CATRDTSSYNEQFF	TGTGCCACCAGAGACACCAGCTCCTACAATGAGCAGTTCTTC
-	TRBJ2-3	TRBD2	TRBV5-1	CASSTAGAGTDTQYF	TGCGCCAGCAGCACGGCGGGAGCGGGCACAGATACGCAGTATTTT
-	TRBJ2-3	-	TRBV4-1	CASNQLGADTQYF	TGCGCCAGCAACCAATTGGGGGCAGATACGCAGTATTTT
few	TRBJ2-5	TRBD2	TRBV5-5	CASSFGTRKETQYF	TGTGCCAGCAGCTTCGGGACTAGAAAAGAGACCCAGTACTTC
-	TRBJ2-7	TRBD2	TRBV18	CASSPATSGPYEQYF	TGTGCCAGCTCACCAGCGACTAGCGGACCTTACGAGCAGTACTTC
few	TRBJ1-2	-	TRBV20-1	CSASDRNPSGYTF	TGCAGTGCTAGCGACAGGAACCCTTCTGGCTACACCTTC
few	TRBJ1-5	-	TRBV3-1	CASSPGISNQPQHF	TGTGCCAGCAGCCCCGGGATCAGCAATCAGCCCCAGCATTTT